The clone carrying this T cell receptor (beta chain) was seen only once. No antigen is known for it. Trimming stripped 2 bases from V and 10 bases from J, with 9 bases between. Germline CDR1 MNHEY, CDR2 SMNVEV (reference sequence). The CDR3 is 13 amino acids. These data belong to a study of cytomegalovirus exposure and HLA in healthy donors. General study findings and limits: Later analysis identified several of the most significant clusters that appeared linked to common viral pathogens. According to the study, 150 to 200 TCR beta chains were cytomegalovirus-associated. Among TCR beta chains of equal frequency, HLA-associated ones were more clonally expanded in a later analysis. As confirmed in vitro, three CMV-associated chains were specific for CMV antigens.

The PCR had 60 Vbeta and 13 Jbeta primers. Profiling relied on immunoSEQ multiplex PCR, and the TCRdb table lists in-frame clones only, not all of them. The data contain about 82,000 clones, around 82% of them seen just once; the ten biggest clones take up about 3.5%. This clonotype was obtained from a man aged 45-65 years in good health and CMV-seronegative. The sequencing input was PBMCs. The chain is built from TRBV27 and TRBJ1-6; D may be TRBD1 (6 bases). The chain's CDR3 is CASSLDRRSPLHF. The CDR3 DNA reads TGTGCCAGCAGTTTAGACAGGCGATCACCCCTCCACTTT.